This T cell receptor (beta chain) appears in the sequencing data of a study of cytomegalovirus exposure and HLA in healthy donors. Study-wide points: Later work associated around 18,000 TCR beta sequences with HLA alleles at 0.05 false discovery rate. The investigators catalogued 150 to 200 TCR beta chains as cytomegalovirus-associated.

Primers for the PCR totalled 60 Vbeta and 13 Jbeta. The protocol was immunoSEQ multiplex PCR, while the TCRdb copy is restricted to in-frame clones and leaves out a portion. In the table there are under 200,000 clones, 82% of which are singletons. The CDR3 consists of 16 residues. The J segment lost 5 bases and the V segment lost 3 bases, leaving 11 bases of the junction unmatched. Per the germline V gene, CDR1 is SGHNT and CDR2 is YYREEE (reference sequence). About this clone: The antigen is unknown.

Material for sequencing was PBMCs. The chain employs TRBV5-4 and TRBJ2-7; 10 bases are shared with TRBD2. The origin of this receptor is a woman in her late teens or twenties in good health and CMV-seronegative. The CDR3 here is CASSSLGAGGNNEQYF. The DNA for the CDR3 is TGTGCCAGCAGCTCCTTAGGAGCGGGAGGGAATAACGAGCAGTACTTC. The full variable domain, with the rest looked up from reference TRBV5-4 and TRBJ2-7, is ETGVTQSPTHLIKTRGQQVTLRCSSQSGHNTVSWYQQALGQGPQFIFQYYREEENGRGNFPPRFSGLQFPNYSSELNVNALELDDSALYLCASSSLGAGGNNEQYFGPGTRLTVT.